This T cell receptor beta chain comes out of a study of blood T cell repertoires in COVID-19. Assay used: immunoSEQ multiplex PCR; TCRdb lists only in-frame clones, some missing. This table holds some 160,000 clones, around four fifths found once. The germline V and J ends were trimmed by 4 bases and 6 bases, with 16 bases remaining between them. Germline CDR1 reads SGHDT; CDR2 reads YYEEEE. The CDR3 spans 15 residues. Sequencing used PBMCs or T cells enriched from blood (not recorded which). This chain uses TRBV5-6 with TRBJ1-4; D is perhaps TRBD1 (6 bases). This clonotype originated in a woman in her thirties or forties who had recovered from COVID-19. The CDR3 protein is CASSLPQGRDEKLFF. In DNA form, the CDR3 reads TGTGCCAGCAGCCTCCCACAGGGTCGGGATGAAAAACTGTTTTTT.